This T cell receptor beta chain was retrieved from a study of blood T cells in healthy people across ages (dated by TCRdb to between 2014 and 2016). With regard to the full study: Template switching captured roughly one uniquely barcoded TCR beta cDNA molecule per two T cells in model experiments. Using deep sequencing normalized with unique cDNA molecular identifiers, the study measured how TCR beta repertoire diversity changes with age. Four age groups were formed from the donors: young (average about 16 years), middle-aged (approximately 40), aged (approximately 60) and long-lived (about 80). To avoid experimental bias, donors of different ages were distributed randomly across sequencing lanes. The study analyzed two additional independent replicas of 1 million unique cDNA reads from the same blood draw for two donors, one aged 18 to 30 and one aged 80 or older.

Results and caveats for the whole study, not just this receptor: A strong correlation was found between observed TCR beta diversity and the percentage of naive T cells measured by flow cytometry. Bulk unsorted PBMC profiling prevented conclusive comparison of naive and antigen-experienced compartments. The CMV infection status of donors was not known, potentially confounding age-related changes in expanded clonotypes. Compared with the aged group, the long-lived group had more naive CD4+ T cells, fewer expanded clones and increased TCR diversity, suggesting age selection. Observed TCR beta diversity per million T cells fell roughly linearly with age, and a significant reduction was already apparent by age around 40. Total diversity estimates from one million sequenced T cells were considered lower bounds and underestimates.

The library was generated by 5' RACE. TCRdb shows the sequencer as Illumina HiSeq 2500. A second roughly 7 to 11 cycle PCR used a sample-barcoded 5' primer and a J-beta primer mix. A template-switch 5' adaptor carrying 12 random nucleotides introduced a unique molecular identifier onto each TCR beta cDNA molecule. Each sample yielded at least 2.5 million CDR3-containing paired-end reads. First-strand cDNA synthesis was performed from all RNA using the Mint cDNA synthesis kit, with priming by a TRBC-specific oligonucleotide. Following uracil-DNA glycosylase treatment, a first 18-cycle PCR with universal primers M1SS and BC2_uni_R was performed on all cDNA. From the authors' description of their analysis: For normalization, 1 million high-quality reads were randomly selected from each sample, with every read carrying a distinct molecular identifier. Reads with shared molecular identifiers were discarded instead of being binned into consensus sequences. MiTCR, set to a Q25 quality threshold and the strictest error-elimination algorithm, was used for CDR3 identification, clonotype clustering and error correction. A nonparametric unseen species model with Euler transformation was used to estimate lower-bound total TCR beta diversity. Starting from the raw public reads, TCRdb applied fastp trimming at Q25, assembled clones with MiXCR and retained in-frame beta chains. A single entry per CDR3 protein holds the most common genes and DNA from its merged rows. The V and J calls were determined by TCRdb, not by the authors. In this sample the table shows more than 1 million distinct CDR3 sequences, 35% to 55% of which occur a single time. The ten top clones hold 18% of the sample.

Inclusive of the bounding cysteine and phenylalanine, the CDR3 is 13 residues long. CDR3 DNA only is kept here, 39 bases in frame from base 1. In the germline V gene, CDR1 corresponds to MDHEN and CDR2 to SYDVKM. V lost 3 bases and J lost 11 bases; the stretch between them is 15 bases long. As regards this clonotype: The antigen this receptor binds is unknown. No qualities accompany the bases; no much larger clone lies one base away.

Systemically healthy Caucasian individuals from Russia, around 38 in total and aged about 6 to 95 years, were included as donors. Approximately 10 milliliters of peripheral blood were collected from each donor into EDTA-treated Vacutainer tubes. Ficoll-Paque density-gradient centrifugation was used to isolate PBMCs, with at least 7 million per sample. Trizol reagent was used to extract total RNA from PBMCs, with at least 5.5 micrograms per sample. The percentages of naive CD45RAhigh/CD27high T cells were determined by flow cytometry on a PBMC aliquot from every donor. Here the chain combines TRBV28 and TRBJ2-3, with no D gene named confidently. The specimen was blood. The TCR comes from a woman aged 60-70 years in good health. CDR3 reads: CASSFQGSVKQYF. In nucleotides, the sequence is TGTGCCAGCAGTTTTCAAGGTTCGGTGAAGCAGTATTTT.